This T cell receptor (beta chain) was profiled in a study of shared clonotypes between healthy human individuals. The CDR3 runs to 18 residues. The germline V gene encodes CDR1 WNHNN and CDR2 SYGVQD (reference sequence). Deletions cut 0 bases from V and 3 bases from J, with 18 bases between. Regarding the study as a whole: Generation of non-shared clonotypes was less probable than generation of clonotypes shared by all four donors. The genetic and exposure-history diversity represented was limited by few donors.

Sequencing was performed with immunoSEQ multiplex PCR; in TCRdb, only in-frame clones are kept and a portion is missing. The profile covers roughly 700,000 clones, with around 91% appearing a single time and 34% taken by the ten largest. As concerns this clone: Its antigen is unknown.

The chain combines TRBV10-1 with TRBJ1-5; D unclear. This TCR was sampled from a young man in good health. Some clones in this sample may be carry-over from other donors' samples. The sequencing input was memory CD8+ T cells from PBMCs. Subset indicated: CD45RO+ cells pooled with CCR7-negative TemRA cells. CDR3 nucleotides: TGCGCCAGCAGTGAGTCATTCAAGAGGGCCGAGGTCAATCAGCCCCAGCATTTT. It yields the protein CASSESFKRAEVNQPQHF.